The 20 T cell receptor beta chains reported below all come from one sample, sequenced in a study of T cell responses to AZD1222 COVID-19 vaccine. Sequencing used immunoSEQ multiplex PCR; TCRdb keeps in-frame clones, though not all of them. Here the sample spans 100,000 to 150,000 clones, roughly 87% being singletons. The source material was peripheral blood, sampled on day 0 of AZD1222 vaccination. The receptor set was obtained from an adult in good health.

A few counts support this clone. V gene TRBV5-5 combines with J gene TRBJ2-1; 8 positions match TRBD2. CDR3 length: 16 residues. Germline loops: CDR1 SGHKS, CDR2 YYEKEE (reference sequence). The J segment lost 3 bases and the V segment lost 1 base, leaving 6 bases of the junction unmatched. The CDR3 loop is CASSLPSGGLYNEQFF. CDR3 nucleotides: TGTGCCAGCAGCTTGCCCAGCGGGGGACTCTACAATGAGCAGTTCTTC.

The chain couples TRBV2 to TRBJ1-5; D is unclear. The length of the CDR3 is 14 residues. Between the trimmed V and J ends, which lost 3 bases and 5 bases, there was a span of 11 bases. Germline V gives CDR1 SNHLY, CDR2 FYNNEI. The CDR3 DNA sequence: TGTGCCAGCAGTGAGAGGGTTCGAGATCAGCCCCAGCATTTT. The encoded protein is CASSERVRDQPQHF.

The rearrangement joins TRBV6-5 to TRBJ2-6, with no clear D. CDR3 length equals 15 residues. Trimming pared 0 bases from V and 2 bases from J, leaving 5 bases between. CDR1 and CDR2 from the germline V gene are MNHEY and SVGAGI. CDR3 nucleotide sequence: TGTGCCAGCAGTTACTCCCTTACTGGGGCCAACGTCCTGACTTTC. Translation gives CASSYSLTGANVLTF.

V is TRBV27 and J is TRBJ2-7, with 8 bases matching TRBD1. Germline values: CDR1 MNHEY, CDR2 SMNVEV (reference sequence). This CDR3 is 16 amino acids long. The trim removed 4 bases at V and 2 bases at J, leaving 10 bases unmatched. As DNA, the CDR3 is TGTGCCAGCAGTTCCGAATCAGGGGGCAACGCCTACGAGCAGTACTTC. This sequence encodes CASSSESGGNAYEQYF.

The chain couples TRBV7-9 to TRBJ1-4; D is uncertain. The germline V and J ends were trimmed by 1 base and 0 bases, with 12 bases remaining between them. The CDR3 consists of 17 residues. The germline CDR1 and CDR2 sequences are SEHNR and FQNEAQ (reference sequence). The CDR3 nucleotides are TGTGCCAGCAGCTTAGGCGGTAGCCTAGCAACTAATGAAAAACTGTTTTTT. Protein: CASSLGGSLATNEKLFF.

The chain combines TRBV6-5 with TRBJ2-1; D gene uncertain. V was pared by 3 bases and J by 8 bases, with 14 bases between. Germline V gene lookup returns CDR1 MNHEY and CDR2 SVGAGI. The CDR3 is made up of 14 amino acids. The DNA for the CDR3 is TGTGCCAGCAGTTATTTTGAAGCTACCTATGAGCAGTTCTTC. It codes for CASSYFEATYEQFF.

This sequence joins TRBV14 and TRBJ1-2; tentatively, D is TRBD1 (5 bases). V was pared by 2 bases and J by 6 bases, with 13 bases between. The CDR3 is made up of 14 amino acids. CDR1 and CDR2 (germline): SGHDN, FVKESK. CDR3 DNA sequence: TGTGCCAGCAGCCAATACGGGATGGGGGATGGCTACACCTTC. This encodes CASSQYGMGDGYTF.

The CDR3 protein is CASRSPGNTIYF. The CDR3 DNA sequence: TGTGCCTCGAGGAGTCCTGGAAACACCATATATTTT. V usage is TRBV12-3 or TRBV12-4 and J usage is TRBJ1-3; no clear D. The CDR3 covers 12 residues. V lost 11 bases and J 2 bases, leaving 10 bases between the germline ends.

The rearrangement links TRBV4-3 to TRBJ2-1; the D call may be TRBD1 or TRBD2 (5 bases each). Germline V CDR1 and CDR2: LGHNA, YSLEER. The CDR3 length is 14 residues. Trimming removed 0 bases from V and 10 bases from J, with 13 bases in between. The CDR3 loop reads CASSQDASGHEQFF. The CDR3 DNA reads TGCGCCAGCAGCCAAGACGCTTCGGGGCACGAGCAGTTCTTC.

The CDR3 DNA sequence: TGTGCCAGCAGCCCCAACGGGTTAGATACGCAGTATTTT. Its translation is CASSPNGLDTQYF. This chain joins TRBV7-2 and TRBJ2-3; no reliable D call. The germline V gene has CDR1 SGHTA and CDR2 FQGNSA. Between the trimmed V and J ends, which lost 5 bases and 5 bases, there was a span of 11 bases. The CDR3 extends over 13 amino acids.

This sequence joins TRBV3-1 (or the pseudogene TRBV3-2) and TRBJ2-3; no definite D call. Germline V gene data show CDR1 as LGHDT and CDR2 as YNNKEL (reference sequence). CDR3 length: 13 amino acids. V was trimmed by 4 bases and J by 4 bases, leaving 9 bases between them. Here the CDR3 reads CASSRVNPDTQYF. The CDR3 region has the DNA TGTGCCAGCAGCCGCGTGAACCCAGATACGCAGTATTTT.

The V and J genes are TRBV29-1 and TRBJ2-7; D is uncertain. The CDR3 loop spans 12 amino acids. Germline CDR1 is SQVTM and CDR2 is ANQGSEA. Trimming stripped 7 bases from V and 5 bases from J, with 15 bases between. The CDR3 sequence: CSAAGPGNEQYF. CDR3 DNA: TGCAGCGCCGCCGGTCCTGGGAACGAGCAGTACTTC.

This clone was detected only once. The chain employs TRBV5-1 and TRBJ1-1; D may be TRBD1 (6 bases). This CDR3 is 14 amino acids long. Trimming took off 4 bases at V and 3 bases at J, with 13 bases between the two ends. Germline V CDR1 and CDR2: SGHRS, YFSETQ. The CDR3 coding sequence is TGCGCCAGCAGCGTCACAGGGAGGGACACTGAAGCTTTCTTT. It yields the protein CASSVTGRDTEAFF.

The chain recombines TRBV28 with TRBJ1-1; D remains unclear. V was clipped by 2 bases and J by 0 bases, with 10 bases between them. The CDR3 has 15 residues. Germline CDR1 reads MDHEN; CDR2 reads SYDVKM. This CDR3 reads CASSLAAVLNTEAFF. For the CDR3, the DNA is TGTGCCAGCAGTTTAGCGGCAGTTTTGAACACTGAAGCTTTCTTT.

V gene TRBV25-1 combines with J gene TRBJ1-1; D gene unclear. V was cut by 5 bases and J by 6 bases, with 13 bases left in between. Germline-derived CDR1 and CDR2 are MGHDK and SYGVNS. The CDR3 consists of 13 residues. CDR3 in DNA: TGTGCCAGCAGTAGGTCGCGGAGTGCTGAAGCTTTCTTT. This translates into CASSRSRSAEAFF. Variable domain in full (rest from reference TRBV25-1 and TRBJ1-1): EADIYQTPRYLVIGTGKKITLECSQTMGHDKMYWYQQDPGMELHLIHYSYGVNSTEKGDLSSESTVSRIRTEHFPLTLESARPSHTSQYLCASSRSRSAEAFFGQGTRLTVV.

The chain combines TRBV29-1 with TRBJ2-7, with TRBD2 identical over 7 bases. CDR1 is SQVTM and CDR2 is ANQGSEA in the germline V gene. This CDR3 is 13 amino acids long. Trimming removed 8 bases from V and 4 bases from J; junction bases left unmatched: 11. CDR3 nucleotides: TGCAGCTATGGGGAGGGGTCGGGGTACGAGCAGTACTTC. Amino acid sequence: CSYGEGSGYEQYF.

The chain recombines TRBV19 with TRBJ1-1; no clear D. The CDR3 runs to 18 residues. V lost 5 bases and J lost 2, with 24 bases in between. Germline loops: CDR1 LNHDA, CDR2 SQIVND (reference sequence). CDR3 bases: TGTGCCAGTAGTCCCCGAGGGTTGGTTCCAGCCACCAACACTGAAGCTTTCTTT. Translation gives CASSPRGLVPATNTEAFF.

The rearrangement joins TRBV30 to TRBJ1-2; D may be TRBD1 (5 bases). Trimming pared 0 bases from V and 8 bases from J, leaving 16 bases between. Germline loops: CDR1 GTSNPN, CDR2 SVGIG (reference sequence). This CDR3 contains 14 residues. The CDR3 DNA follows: TGTGCCTGGAGTGTCAAGCAGGGTATTGGGGGCTACACCTTC. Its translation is CAWSVKQGIGGYTF.

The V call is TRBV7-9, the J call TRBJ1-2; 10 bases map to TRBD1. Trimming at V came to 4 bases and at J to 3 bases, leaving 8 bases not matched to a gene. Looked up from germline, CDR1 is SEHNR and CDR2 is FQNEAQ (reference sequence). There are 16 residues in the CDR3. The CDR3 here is CASSSTDRGKDYGYTF. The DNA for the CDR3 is TGTGCCAGCAGCTCGACGGACAGGGGGAAGGACTATGGCTACACCTTC.

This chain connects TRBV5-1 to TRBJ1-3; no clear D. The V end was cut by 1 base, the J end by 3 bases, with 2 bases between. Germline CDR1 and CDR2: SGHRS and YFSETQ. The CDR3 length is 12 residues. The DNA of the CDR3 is TGCGCCAGCAGCTTGTATGGAAACACCATATATTTT. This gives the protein CASSLYGNTIYF.